The 4 T cell receptor beta chains in this list originate from one sample, sequenced in a study of T cell clonality in common variable immunodeficiency. Repertoires were generated with immunoSEQ multiplex PCR, while TCRdb's copy carries only in-frame clones and drops some. The counts give about 35,000 clones, none of them seen only once; approximately 9.8% is held by the top ten. The sample consisted of peripheral blood mononuclear cells. The receptors stem from a person aged 18 to 75 in good health.

This clone occurred many times. Partial CDR3 DNA: TGCGCCAGCAGCCTGGACAGAAACAATGAG. Translated, it gives CASSLDRNNE. The whole CDR3 reads CASSLDRNNEQFF. V and J are TRBV5-1 and TRBJ2-1, with D perhaps matching TRBD1 (6 bases). The read ends 3 residues shy of where the CDR3 ends; the end is completed using the germline J gene. This CDR3 has 13 residues. Between the trimmed V and J ends, which lost 4 bases and 5 bases, there was a span of 10 bases. The V gene's germline CDR1 is SGHRS and CDR2 YFSETQ.

This clone has a count of ten or more. The read comes to an end 3 residues before the CDR3 does, leaving the germline J gene to fill in the end. The chain joins TRBV5-6 to TRBJ2-1, with 11 bases fitting TRBD2. J gave up 9 bases and V 6 bases, and 11 bases lay outside the gene matches. Looked up from germline, CDR1 is SGHDT and CDR2 is YYEEEE. The CDR3 sequence is 15 residues long. The CDR3 sequence is CASIPGPLAGGEQFF. The covered CDR3 bases are TGTGCCAGCATCCCTGGGCCCCTAGCGGGAGGTGAG.

This clone showed up many times. Read coverage stops 3 residues before the CDR3 terminus; the germline J gene supplies the remainder. This chain joins TRBV2 and TRBJ2-3, with 11 bases identical to TRBD2. The ends lost 2 bases at V and 6 bases at J; junction bases unmatched: 10. Per germline, CDR1 SNHLY and CDR2 FYNNEI. The CDR3 consists of 17 residues. The sequenced part of the CDR3 DNA is TGTGCCAGCAGTGAACCGCGATTAGCGGGAGGGGGGGATACG. It translates to CASSEPRLAGGGDT. The whole CDR3 region reads CASSEPRLAGGGDTQYF.

This clone came up many times. The CDR3 extends 3 residues past the end of the read, so its final part is completed from the germline J gene. The V and J genes are TRBV18 and TRBJ2-7; 8 bases match TRBD1. CDR1 KGHSH and CDR2 LQKENI come from the germline V gene. V was clipped by 5 bases and J by 5 bases; unmatched bases: 5. The CDR3 is 13 residues long. The sequenced CDR3 bases are TGTGCCAGCTCAGGGCAGGGGGCGAACGAG. Protein product: CASSGQGANE. The whole CDR3 reads CASSGQGANEQYF.